This T cell receptor (beta chain) is from a study of tumor-infiltrating lymphocytes in primary liver carcinoma. Study-level background: Men as well as women, aged 30 to 69 years, made up the patients. Study findings and constraints: No comparison of CD4+ and CD8+ repertoires was made, since the samples were bulk unsorted. Relative to blood, tumors carried a significantly larger fraction of the repertoire in their top 250 clones (p = 0.039).

The input was roughly 0.5 ug total RNA; TCR beta cDNA was made from it with a constant-region primer. Modified slightly, ARM-PCR produced TCR beta libraries over three nested multiplex PCR rounds. TRBV1-TRBV30 forward primers paired with a C-beta reverse primer were used in the first two PCR rounds, which ran roughly 10 cycles each. A single record per CDR3 protein comes from TCRdb applying MiXCR to the multiplex PCR reads. The sample consists of 150,000 to 200,000 distinct CDR3 sequences, about 60% of them appearing once. Points on this clonotype: As yet, its antigen is unknown.

Germline DNA was also extracted, while the blood RNA originated from unsorted whole blood. Collected before surgery were roughly 3.9 milliliters of peripheral blood. CDR1 MNHNS and CDR2 SASEGT come from the germline V gene. Trimming removed 4 bases from V and 7 bases from J; junction bases left unmatched: 12. CDR3 length equals 15 residues. V is TRBV6-1 and J is TRBJ2-7; 8 bases are shared with TRBD1. This TCR derives from a man aged 40-49 years with primary liver carcinoma and hepatitis B virus infection. Sequencing was done on a sample of peripheral blood. CDR3 loop: CASSGRDRPLGEQYF. The CDR3 DNA is TGTGCCAGCAGTGGCCGGGACAGGCCTTTAGGGGAGCAGTACTTC.